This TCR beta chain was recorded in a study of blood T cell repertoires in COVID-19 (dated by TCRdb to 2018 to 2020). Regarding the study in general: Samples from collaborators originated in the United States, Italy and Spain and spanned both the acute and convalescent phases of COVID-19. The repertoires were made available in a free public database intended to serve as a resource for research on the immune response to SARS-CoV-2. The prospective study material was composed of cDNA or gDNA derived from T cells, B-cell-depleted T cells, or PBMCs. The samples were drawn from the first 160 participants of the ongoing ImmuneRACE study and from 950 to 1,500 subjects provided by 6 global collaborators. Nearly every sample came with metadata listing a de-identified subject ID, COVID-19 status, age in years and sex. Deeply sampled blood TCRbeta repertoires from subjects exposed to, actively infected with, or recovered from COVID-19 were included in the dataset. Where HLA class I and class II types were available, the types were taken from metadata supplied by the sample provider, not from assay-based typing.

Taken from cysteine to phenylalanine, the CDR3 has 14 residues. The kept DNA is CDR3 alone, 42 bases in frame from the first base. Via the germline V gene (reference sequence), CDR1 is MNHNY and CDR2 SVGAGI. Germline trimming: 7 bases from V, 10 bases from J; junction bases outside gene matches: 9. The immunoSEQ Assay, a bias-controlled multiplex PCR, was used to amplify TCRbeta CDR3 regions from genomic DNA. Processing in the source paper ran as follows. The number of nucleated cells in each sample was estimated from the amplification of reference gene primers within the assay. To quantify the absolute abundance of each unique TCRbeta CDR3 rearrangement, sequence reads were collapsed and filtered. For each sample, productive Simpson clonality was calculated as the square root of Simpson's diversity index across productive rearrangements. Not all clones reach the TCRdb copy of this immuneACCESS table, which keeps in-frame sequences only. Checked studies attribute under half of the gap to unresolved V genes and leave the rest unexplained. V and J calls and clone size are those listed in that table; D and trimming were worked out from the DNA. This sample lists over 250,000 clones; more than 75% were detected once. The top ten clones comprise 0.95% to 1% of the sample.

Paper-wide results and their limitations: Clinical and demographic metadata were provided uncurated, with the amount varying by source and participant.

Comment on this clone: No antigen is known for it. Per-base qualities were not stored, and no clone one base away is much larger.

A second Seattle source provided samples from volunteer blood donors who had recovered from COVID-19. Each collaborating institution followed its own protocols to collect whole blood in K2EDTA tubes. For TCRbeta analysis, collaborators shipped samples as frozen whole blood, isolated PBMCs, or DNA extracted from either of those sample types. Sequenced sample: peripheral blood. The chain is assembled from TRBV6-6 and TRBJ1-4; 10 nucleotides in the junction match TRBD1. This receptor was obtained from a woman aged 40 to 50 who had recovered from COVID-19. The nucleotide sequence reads TGTGCCAGCATCCTGAGACAGGGGGCTCTAAAACTGTTTTTT. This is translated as CASILRQGALKLFF.